This T cell receptor beta chain comes out of a study of blood T cell repertoires in COVID-19. Across the whole study: The cDNA or gDNA used as material had been derived from T cells, B-cell-depleted T cells, or PBMCs.

Recruits, aged roughly 18 to 95 years, lived in 24 US areas. TCRdb's table, derived via immunoSEQ multiplex PCR, lists solely in-frame clones and lacks some. The sample records some 150,000 clones, about 83% being singletons. This TCR came from a woman in her forties or fifties in a cohort exposed to, infected with or recovered from COVID-19 (not recorded which). Sequences were obtained from PBMCs or T cells enriched from blood (not recorded which).

CDR3 bases: TGTGCCAGCAGTTCCCCCCCGGGACATCCAACTAGCGGGGGCTCCTACGAGCAGTACTTC. Translation: CASSSPPGHPTSGGSYEQYF. The chain couples TRBV28 to TRBJ2-7; TRBD2 matches 11 bases. Germline V CDR1 and CDR2: MDHEN, SYDVKM. This CDR3 has 20 residues. Trimming took 4 bases from V and 0 from J; bases not matched to a gene: 17.